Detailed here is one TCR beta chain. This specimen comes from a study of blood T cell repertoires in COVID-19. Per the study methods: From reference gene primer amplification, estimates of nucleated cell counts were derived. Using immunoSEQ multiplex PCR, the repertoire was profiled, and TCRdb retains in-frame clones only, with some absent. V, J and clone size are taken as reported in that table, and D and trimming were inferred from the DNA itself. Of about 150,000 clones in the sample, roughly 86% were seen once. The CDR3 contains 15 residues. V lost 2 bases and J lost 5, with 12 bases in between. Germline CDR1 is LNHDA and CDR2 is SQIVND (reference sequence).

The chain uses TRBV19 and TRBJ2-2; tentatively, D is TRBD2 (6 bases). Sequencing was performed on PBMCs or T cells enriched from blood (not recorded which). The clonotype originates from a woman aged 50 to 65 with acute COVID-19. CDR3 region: CASSISLALTGELFF. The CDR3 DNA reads TGTGCCAGTAGTATATCCCTAGCGTTAACCGGGGAGCTGTTTTTT.